A selection of T cell receptor beta chains follows, all from one sample in a study of blood T cells in healthy people across ages. MiXCR, run by TCRdb on the 5' RACE reads, gives a single entry per CDR3 protein. The sample yields hundreds of thousands of distinct CDR3 sequences, 20% to 25% seen once. The sequencing input was blood. These receptor sequences come from a man between 70 and 80 years old in good health. The CDR3 runs from the conserved cysteine through the conserved F or W. Fields, in order: D gene, clone size, V gene, J gene, CDR3 DNA, CDR3 protein. A D gene is named only where the DNA matches it firmly. Some rows have no size entry. The others give once, few or many, or a class for an expanded clone.

TRBD2	-	TRBV7-2	TRBJ2-3	TGTGCCAGCAGCTTACCACGCGGGGGGCCTACTGATACGCAGTATTTT	CASSLPRGGPTDTQYF
-	few	TRBV4-1	TRBJ1-5	TGCGCCAGCAGCCAAGAAGGGCGAGGGAATCAGCCCCAGCATTTT	CASSQEGRGNQPQHF
-	few	TRBV7-2	TRBJ2-5	TGTGCCAGCAGCTTTTCGGGACTTTCTATAGAGACCCAGTACTTC	CASSFSGLSIETQYF
-	few	TRBV5-6	TRBJ1-4	TGTGCCAGCAGCTCAACTAGGGATGGGGAAACTAATGAAAAACTGTTTTTT	CASSSTRDGETNEKLFF
TRBD2	many	TRBV5-1	TRBJ2-5	TGCGCCAGCAGTCAAAGCGGGAGGATAGAGACCCAGTACTTC	CASSQSGRIETQYF
-	few	TRBV2	TRBJ1-4	TGTGCCAGCAGTGAAGGGGGGACGGGGAATGAAAAACTGTTTTTT	CASSEGGTGNEKLFF
TRBD2	-	TRBV30	TRBJ2-7	TGTGCCTCCTCGGAGACTAGCGGGGAAGTCTACGAGCAGTACTTC	CASSETSGEVYEQYF
TRBD1	-	TRBV3-1	TRBJ2-1	TGTGCCAGCAGCCAAGATCGCGGCAGGGGGCTATACAATGAGCAGTTCTTC	CASSQDRGRGLYNEQFF
-	-	TRBV27	TRBJ1-1	TGTGCCAGCAGACAGTACCCGGTGACGGGACGAGGGGAAGCTTTCTTT	CASRQYPVTGRGEAFF
-	few	TRBV5-1	TRBJ2-1	TGCGCCAGCAGCTTGGTGGGGGGCGAATCCTACAATGAGCAGTTCTTC	CASSLVGGESYNEQFF
-	-	TRBV3-1	TRBJ1-4	TGTGCCAGCAGCCGGGGGGCGATAGGGGAAAAACTGTTTTTT	CASSRGAIGEKLFF
TRBD1	few	TRBV6-2/TRBV6-3	TRBJ1-1	TGTGCCAGCAGCATGACAGGGGGCAGGGGCACTGAAGCTTTCTTT	CASSMTGGRGTEAFF
-	-	TRBV28	TRBJ1-2	TGTGCCAGCAGGGCGACACCTAACTATGGCTACACCTTC	CASRATPNYGYTF
-	-	TRBV7-2	TRBJ1-1	TGTGCCAGCAGCCTGTGGACGGGAGAAACTGAAGCTTTCTTT	CASSLWTGETEAFF
TRBD1	once	TRBV7-2	TRBJ2-7	TGTGCCAGCAGCTTAAGAGGGGACAGGGGTGCACAGTACTTC	CASSLRGDRGAQYF
-	few	TRBV5-1	TRBJ1-1	TGCGCCAGCAGCTTAATGGGACAGAACACTGAAGCTTTCTTT	CASSLMGQNTEAFF
-	few	TRBV10-3	TRBJ2-1	TGTGCCATCAGTGGGGGCGGAACGAGCTCCTACAATGAGCAGTTCTTC	CAISGGGTSSYNEQFF
-	-	TRBV20-1	TRBJ2-5	TGCAGTGCTAGAGATCCCCACGGTGTTGGCAGGTTGGAGACCCAGTACTTC	CSARDPHGVGRLETQYF
TRBD2	few	TRBV12-3/TRBV12-4	TRBJ2-3	TGTGCCAGCAGTTCTCGGACTAGCGTCGATACGCAGTATTTT	CASSSRTSVDTQYF
TRBD2	-	TRBV5-1	TRBJ2-7	TGCGCCAGCAAAGGAGGGACTAGCGGGAAATACTCCTACGGGCAGTACTTC	CASKGGTSGKYSYGQYF
-	few	TRBV5-1	TRBJ2-1	TGCGCCAGCAGCTTGGACTTTTCCTACAATGAGCAGTTCTTC	CASSLDFSYNEQFF
-	-	TRBV3-1	TRBJ2-7	TGTGCCAGCAGCCAACTACAGGGCTCCAACGAGCAGTACTTC	CASSQLQGSNEQYF